The text below deals with one T cell receptor (beta chain). This sample is part of a study of blood T cell repertoires in COVID-19. About the research overall: Some COVID-19 samples were acute and others convalescent; all came from the United States, Italy and Spain. Sample material is recorded as cDNA or gDNA derived from T cells, B-cell-depleted T cells, or PBMCs.

Study processing details: From reference gene primer amplification, estimates of nucleated cell counts were derived. Libraries were prepared by immunoSEQ multiplex PCR; TCRdb keeps only in-frame clonotypes and omits some of them. V, J and clone size are taken as reported in that table, and D and trimming were inferred from the DNA itself. The table has about 130,000 clones, around 88% seen once; the top ten hold around 18%. V was trimmed by 1 base and J by 0 bases, leaving 7 bases between them. Germline CDR1 and CDR2: SGHNT and YYREEE (reference sequence). The CDR3 spans 15 residues. This TCR derives from a man aged 45-65 years with active or convalescent COVID-19. This chain joins TRBV5-4 and TRBJ1-4, with D tentatively TRBD1 (5 bases). The sequencing input was peripheral blood. As DNA, the CDR3 is TGTGCCAGCAGCTTGCAGGGTCCAACTAATGAAAAACTGTTTTTT. It yields the protein CASSLQGPTNEKLFF.